This entry features one T cell receptor beta chain sequence. What it recognizes is unknown. Trimming removed 2 bases from V and 8 bases from J, with 9 bases in between. This CDR3 is built from 12 residues. Germline V gene sequence: CDR1 MDHEN, CDR2 SYDVKM. Sequenced by immunoSEQ multiplex PCR; TCRdb stores in-frame clones only, minus some. Here the sample spans about 140,000 clones, about nine tenths being singletons. The data belong to a study of T cell responses to AZD1222 COVID-19 vaccine. Overall study findings and caveats: Spike-specific TCR repertoires showed rising breadth and depth after two AZD1222 doses.

This clonotype was obtained from an adult in good health. The specimen was peripheral blood, collected on day 0 of AZD1222 vaccination. The rearrangement links TRBV28 to TRBJ1-2; D remains unclear. CDR3 in amino acids: CASSLPVRGYTF. The CDR3 region has the DNA TGTGCCAGCAGTTTACCTGTAAGGGGCTACACCTTC.